The 6 T cell receptor beta chains given below trace back to one sample, sequenced in a study of HIV-infected patients and healthy controls. Follow-up blood was drawn about 14 weeks, roughly three months, after antiretroviral therapy began. No cell fractionation was done, so the repertoire covers all unsorted peripheral blood T cells. cDNA was made from roughly 470 ng RNA using alpha and beta constant primers. Using multiplexing indices, alpha and beta chain libraries were generated apart by chain-specific third strand synthesis. TCRdb itself ran the 5' RACE reads through MiXCR, one entry per CDR3 protein. This sample yields 5,300 or so distinct CDR3 sequences, of which around 8.1% are seen a single time; 27% belongs to the top ten. The sample was blood, taken during antiretroviral therapy. Receptor source: an adult with HIV infection.

This clonotype was detected only a few times. The chain is built from TRBV4-1 and TRBJ2-1; D possibly uses TRBD1 or TRBD2 (6 bases each). This CDR3 has 17 residues. The germline gives CDR1 MGHRA, CDR2 YSYEKL. V lost 0 bases, J lost 0 bases, and 12 bases lay in between. The DNA of the CDR3 is TGCGCCAGCAGCCAAGATGGGGGGCCTAGCTCCTACAATGAGCAGTTCTTC. Protein: CASSQDGGPSSYNEQFF.

This clonotype is labeled as medium-sized. The CDR3 loop reads CASSLVVGTNEQFF. CDR3 DNA sequence: TGTGCCAGCAGTTTAGTTGTGGGTACGAATGAGCAGTTCTTC. The rearrangement links TRBV12-3 or TRBV12-4 to TRBJ2-1; D gene unclear. This CDR3 contains 14 residues. V gave up 1 base and J gave up 7 bases, with 11 bases separating them.

The chain has TRBV6-5 and TRBJ1-1, with a weak D call TRBD1 (6 bases). CDR1 is MNHEY and CDR2 is SVGAGI in the germline V gene. Trimming took off 6 bases at V and 10 bases at J, with 12 bases between the two ends. The CDR3 contains 11 residues. The CDR3 loop is CASSRDNLAFF. The CDR3 DNA reads as TGTGCCAGCAGCCGGGACAACCTAGCTTTCTTT.

This clonotype was seen repeatedly, ten times or more. The chain joins TRBV3-1 to TRBJ1-1, with unresolved D. The CDR3 is 12 residues long. The germline V gene has CDR1 LGHDT and CDR2 YNNKEL (reference sequence). V was cut by 4 bases and J by 10 bases, with 13 bases left in between. The CDR3: CASSRPPGRAFF. The CDR3 nucleotides read TGTGCCAGCAGCCGACCACCCGGGCGAGCTTTCTTT.

This clonotype is categorized as medium-sized (0.01 to 0.1%). The rearrangement joins TRBV18 to TRBJ1-6; 7 nucleotides agree with TRBD1. CDR3 length: 15 residues. The germline gives CDR1 KGHSH, CDR2 LQKENI. The J segment lost 6 bases and the V segment lost 4 bases, leaving 6 bases of the junction unmatched. The DNA for the CDR3 is TGTGCCAGCTCACTAGCGGGACAGCTTAATTCACCCCTCCACTTT. Protein: CASSLAGQLNSPLHF. The full variable domain, rest sourced from reference TRBV18 and TRBJ1-6, is NAGVMQNPRHLVRRRGQEARLRCSPMKGHSHVYWYRQLPEEGLKFMVYLQKENIIDESGMPKERFSAEFPKEGPSILRIQQVVRGDSAAYFCASSLAGQLNSPLHFGNGTRLTVT.

This clonotype was counted between two and nine times. The V call is TRBV29-1, the J call TRBJ2-5, with 11 bases identical to TRBD1. The CDR3 sequence is 14 residues long. V was pared by 3 bases and J by 6 bases, with 6 bases of the junction left unmatched. Germline lookup yields CDR1 SQVTM and CDR2 ANQGSEA. The CDR3 nucleotides read TGCAGCGTTGAGGGACAGGGGGTCTCAAAGACCCAGTACTTC. This sequence encodes CSVEGQGVSKTQYF.